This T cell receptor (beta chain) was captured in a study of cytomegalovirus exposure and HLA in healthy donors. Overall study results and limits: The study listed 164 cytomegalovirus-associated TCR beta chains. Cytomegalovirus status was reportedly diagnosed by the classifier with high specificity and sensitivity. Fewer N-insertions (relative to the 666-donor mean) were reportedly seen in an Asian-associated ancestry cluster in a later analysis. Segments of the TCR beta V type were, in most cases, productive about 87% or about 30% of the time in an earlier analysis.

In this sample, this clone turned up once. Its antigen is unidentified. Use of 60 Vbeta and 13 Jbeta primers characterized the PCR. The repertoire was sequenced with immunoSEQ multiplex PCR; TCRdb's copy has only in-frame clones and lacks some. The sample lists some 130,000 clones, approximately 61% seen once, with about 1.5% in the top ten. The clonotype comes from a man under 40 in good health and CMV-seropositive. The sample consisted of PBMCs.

The CDR3 nucleotides are TGTGCCAGCAGTGTCGCGGGGTACGATGATACGCAGTATTTT. It codes for CASSVAGYDDTQYF. The rearrangement uses TRBV6-1 and TRBJ2-3, with D tentatively TRBD2 (6 bases). In germline, CDR1 is MNHNS, CDR2 SASEGT. The CDR3 is made up of 14 amino acids. Trimming removed 4 bases from V and 6 bases from J, with 14 bases in between.